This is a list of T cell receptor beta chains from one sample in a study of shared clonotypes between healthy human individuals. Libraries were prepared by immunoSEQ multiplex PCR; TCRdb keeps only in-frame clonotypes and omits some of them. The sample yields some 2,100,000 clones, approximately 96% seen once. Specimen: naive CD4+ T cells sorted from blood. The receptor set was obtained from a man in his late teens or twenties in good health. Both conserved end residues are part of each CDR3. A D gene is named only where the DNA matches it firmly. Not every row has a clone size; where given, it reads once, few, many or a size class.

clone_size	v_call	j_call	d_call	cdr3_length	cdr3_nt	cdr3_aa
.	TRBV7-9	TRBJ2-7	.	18	TGTGCCAGCACCGAAGGGAATTTTAGGAGCGGCGACAGCTACGAGCAGTACTTC	CASTEGNFRSGDSYEQYF
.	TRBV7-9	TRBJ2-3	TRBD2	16	TGTGCCAGCAGCCCTACCGGACTAGCGAGCACAGATACGCAGTATTTT	CASSPTGLASTDTQYF
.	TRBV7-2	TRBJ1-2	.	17	TGTGCCAGCAGCTTAGGGCGGACGTGGGACCCTCGAAGGCCCTACACCTTC	CASSLGRTWDPRRPYTF
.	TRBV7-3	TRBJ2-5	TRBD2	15	TGTGCCAGCAGCATGGGACTAGCGCGACCAGAGACCCAGTACTTC	CASSMGLARPETQYF
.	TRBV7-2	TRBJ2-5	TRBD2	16	TGTGCCAGCAGCTTAGGGGGTAGCGGGAGGGCCGAGACCCAGTACTTC	CASSLGGSGRAETQYF
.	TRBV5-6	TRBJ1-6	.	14	TGTGCCAGCAGCTTGGGCGGGAATAATTCACCCCTCCACTTT	CASSLGGNNSPLHF
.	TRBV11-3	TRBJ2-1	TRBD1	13	TGTGCCAGCAGCCAACAGGGGGACAATGAGCAGTTCTTC	CASSQQGDNEQFF
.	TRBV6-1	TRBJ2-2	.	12	TGTGCCAGCAGTGAATACACCGGGGAGCTGTTTTTT	CASSEYTGELFF
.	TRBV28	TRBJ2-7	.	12	TGTGTCTCGGGCACAGCCTCCTACGAGCAGTACTTC	CVSGTASYEQYF
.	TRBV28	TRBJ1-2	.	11	TGTGCCAGCGGGCTAAACTATGGCTACACCTTC	CASGLNYGYTF
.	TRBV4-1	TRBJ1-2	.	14	TGCGCCAGCAGCCAAGATGGGATTAACTATGGCTACACCTTC	CASSQDGINYGYTF
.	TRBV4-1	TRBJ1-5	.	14	TGCGCCAGCAGCCAGTATTATAGCAATCAGCCCCAGCATTTT	CASSQYYSNQPQHF
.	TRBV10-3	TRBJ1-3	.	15	TGTGCCATCAGATTGGGACAATCGCCTGGAAACACCATATATTTT	CAIRLGQSPGNTIYF
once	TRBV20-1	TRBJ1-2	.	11	TGCAGTGCGCCCGATCACTATGGCTACACCTTC	CSAPDHYGYTF
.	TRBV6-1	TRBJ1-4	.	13	TGTGCCACTCGACGGGGAACTAATGAAAAACTGTTTTTT	CATRRGTNEKLFF
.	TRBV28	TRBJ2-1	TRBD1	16	TGTGCCAGCAGTACACCAGGGGGCGGGACCTACAATGAGCAGTTCTTC	CASSTPGGGTYNEQFF
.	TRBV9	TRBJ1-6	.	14	TGTGCCAGCAGCGTAAAAACTGGCAATTCACCCCTCCACTTT	CASSVKTGNSPLHF
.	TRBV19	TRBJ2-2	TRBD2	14	TGTGCCAGTAGTATGGGACTAGCGACCGGGGAGCTGTTTTTT	CASSMGLATGELFF
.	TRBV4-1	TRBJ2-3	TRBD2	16	TGCGCCAGCAGCCAACCCCTAGCGGGGGGTCGGGATACGCAGTATTTT	CASSQPLAGGRDTQYF
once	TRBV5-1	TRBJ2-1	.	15	TGCGCCAGCAGCTCAGGGTCCAGCTCCTACAATGAGCAGTTCTTC	CASSSGSSSYNEQFF